Sequencing of this T cell receptor (beta chain) was carried out in a study of T cell responses to AZD1222 COVID-19 vaccine. Generated by immunoSEQ multiplex PCR, the TCRdb table keeps only in-frame clones and is missing some. Here the sample spans some 250,000 clones, about 94% being singletons. Germline V gene data show CDR1 as LNHNV and CDR2 as YYDKDF (reference sequence). This CDR3 contains 14 residues. The V end was cut by 1 base, the J end by 7 bases, with 11 bases between. Specimen: peripheral blood, collected 28 days after the second AZD1222 dose. The chain employs TRBV15 and TRBJ1-5; tentative D call: TRBD1 (6 bases). This sequence was found in an adult who received the AZD1222 COVID-19 vaccine. CDR3 bases: TGTGCCACCAGCAGAGGGCAGGGGAGACAGCCCCAGCATTTT. Its protein is CATSRGQGRQPQHF. Full variable domain (missing parts from reference TRBV15 and TRBJ1-5): DAMVIQNPRYQVTQFGKPVTLSCSQTLNHNVMYWYQQKSSQAPKLLFHYYDKDFNNEADTPDNFQSRRPNTSFCFLDIRSPGLGDTAMYLCATSRGQGRQPQHFGDGTRLSIL.